The clone carrying this T cell receptor (beta chain) came up a few times. Its antigen is not known. The read finishes 3 residues shy of the CDR3 end, and the germline J gene is used to complete it. Sequencing input was equivalent genomic DNA from CVID and controls. TCRdb's copy holds only in-frame clones and misses some; the assay was immunoSEQ multiplex PCR. This repertoire holds some 7,100 clones, and none appear only once. The record originates from a study of T cell clonality in common variable immunodeficiency. Study-wide results and caveats: Common variable immunodeficiency TCR beta sequences reportedly had fewer deletions and N-nucleotide insertions.

Losses at the gene ends were 7 bases for V and 4 bases for J; bases not matched to a gene: 5. The germline V gene encodes CDR1 SEHNR and CDR2 FQNEAQ (reference sequence). The CDR3 contains 14 residues. This TCR was recovered from a human donor with common variable immunodeficiency. The chain carries TRBV7-9 and TRBJ2-5; 11 nucleotides agree with TRBD2. Material for sequencing was peripheral blood mononuclear cells. The CDR3 region is CASKVAGGAETQYF. The sequenced part of the CDR3 DNA is TGTGCCAGCAAAGTAGCGGGAGGGGCAGAGACC.